The source of this TCR beta chain is a study of cytomegalovirus exposure and HLA in healthy donors. Looked up from germline, CDR1 is SGHTS and CDR2 is YDEGEE. The CDR3 is 15 amino acids. Trimming shortened V by 0 bases and J by 6 bases, and 12 bases separated the two germline ends. Amplification used 60 Vbeta primers and 13 Jbeta primers. Generated by immunoSEQ multiplex PCR, the TCRdb table keeps only in-frame clones and is missing some. The sample is made up of about 48,000 clones, and the top ten hold 2% to 2.5% of it. As concerns this clone: Its target is unknown.

General observations from the study: Being indistinguishable, some V segments were excluded, TRBV6-2 and TRBV6-3 among them. Across all donors, roughly uniform sequencing depth was an assumption of the presence/absence analyses. A later analysis linked a missense DCLRE1C variant to TCR beta V- and J-gene trimming.

This receptor was identified in a woman aged 40 to 50 in good health and CMV-seronegative. The genes are TRBV5-8 and TRBJ1-4; TRBD1 is a possible D gene (5 bases). The material sequenced was PBMCs. This CDR3 is CASSLEGAHDEKLFF. The CDR3 DNA reads as TGTGCCAGCAGCTTGGAAGGGGCGCACGATGAAAAACTGTTTTTT. Combining the CDR3 with reference TRBV5-8 and TRBJ1-4 gives the whole variable domain EAGVTQSPTHLIKTRGQQATLRCSPISGHTSVYWYQQALGLGLQFLLWYDEGEERNRGNFPPRFSGRQFPNYSSELNVNALELEDSALYLCASSLEGAHDEKLFFGSGTQLSVL.